This TCR beta chain came from a study of beta chain features in type 1 diabetes. The wider study: Across the samples, 100 million to 130 million sorted cells were examined in total. The study, taken as a whole, reports: Compared to healthy donors, patients appeared to have naive, central memory and Treg TCRB repertoires that were more alike. Among patients with Type 1 diabetes, TCRB CDR3s were moderately but significantly shorter in every one of the four CD4+ subsets.

Every bit of the isolated RNA underwent reverse transcription, so sequencing read expressed TCRB transcripts. The repertoire was sequenced with immunoSEQ multiplex PCR; TCRdb's copy has only in-frame clones and lacks some. There are about 160,000 clones in the sample; approximately 10% occur only once, and 0.7% lies in the top ten. Germline assignment: CDR1 SEHNR and CDR2 FQNEAQ (reference sequence). This CDR3 spans 15 amino acids. Trimming pared 4 bases from V and 4 bases from J, leaving 14 bases between. This clone was recorded a few times. Antigen unknown. J is TRBJ1-3 and V is TRBV7-9; TRBD1 is a possible D gene (5 bases). This TCR came from a woman aged 30 to 39 with type 1 diabetes. Sequencing was performed on central memory CD4+ T cells from blood. The CDR3 nucleotides read TGTGCCAGCAGCTCCCTGCCAGGGCGAGGAAACACCATATATTTT. Its protein is CASSSLPGRGNTIYF. Filled out from reference TRBV7-9 and TRBJ1-3, the complete variable domain reads DTGVSQNPRHKITKRGQNVTFRCDPISEHNRLYWYRQTLGQGPEFLTYFQNEAQLEKSRLLSDRFSAERPKGSFSTLEIQRTEQGDSAMYLCASSSLPGRGNTIYFGEGSWLTVV.